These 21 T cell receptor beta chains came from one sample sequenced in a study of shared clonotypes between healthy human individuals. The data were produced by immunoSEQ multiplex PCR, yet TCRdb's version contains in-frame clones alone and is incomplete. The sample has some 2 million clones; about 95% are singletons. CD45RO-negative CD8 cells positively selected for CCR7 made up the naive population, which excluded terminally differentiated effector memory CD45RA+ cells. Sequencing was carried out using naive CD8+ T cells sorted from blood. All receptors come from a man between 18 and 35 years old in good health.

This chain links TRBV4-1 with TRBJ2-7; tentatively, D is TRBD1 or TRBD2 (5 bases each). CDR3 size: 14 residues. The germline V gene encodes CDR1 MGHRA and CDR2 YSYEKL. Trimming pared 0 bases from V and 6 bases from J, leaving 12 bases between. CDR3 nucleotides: TGCGCCAGCAGCCAAGATGAGGGGCTGGGCGAGCAGTACTTC. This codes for CASSQDEGLGEQYF.

CDR3 sequence: CASSFGRDEQYF. In nucleotides, the CDR3 is TGTGCCAGCAGCTTTGGACGGGACGAGCAGTACTTC. The chain combines TRBV11-2 with TRBJ2-7; D uncertain. The CDR3 runs 12 residues. Germline V gene lookup returns CDR1 SGHAT and CDR2 FQNNGV. The V end lost 3 bases, the J end lost 5 bases, and 8 bases lay between the germline ends.

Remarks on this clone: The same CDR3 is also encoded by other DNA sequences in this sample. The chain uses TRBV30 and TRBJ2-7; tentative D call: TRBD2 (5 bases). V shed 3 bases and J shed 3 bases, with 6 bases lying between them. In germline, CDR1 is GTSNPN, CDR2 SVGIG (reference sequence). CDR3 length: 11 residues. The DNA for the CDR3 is TGTGCCTGGAGCCGGGGCTACGAGCAGTACTTC. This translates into CAWSRGYEQYF. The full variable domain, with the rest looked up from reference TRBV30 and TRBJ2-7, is SQTIHQWPATLVQPVGSPLSLECTVEGTSNPNLYWYRQAAGRGLQLLFYSVGIGQISSEVPQNLSASRPQDRQFILSSKKLLLSDSGFYLCAWSRGYEQYFGPGTRLTVT.

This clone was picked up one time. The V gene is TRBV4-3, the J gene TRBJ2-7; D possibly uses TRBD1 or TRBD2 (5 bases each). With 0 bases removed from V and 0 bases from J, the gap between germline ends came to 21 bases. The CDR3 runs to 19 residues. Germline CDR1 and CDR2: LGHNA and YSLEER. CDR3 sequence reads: CASSQDPIGTLASSYEQYF. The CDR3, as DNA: TGCGCCAGCAGCCAAGATCCGATTGGGACCCTCGCAAGCTCCTACGAGCAGTACTTC.

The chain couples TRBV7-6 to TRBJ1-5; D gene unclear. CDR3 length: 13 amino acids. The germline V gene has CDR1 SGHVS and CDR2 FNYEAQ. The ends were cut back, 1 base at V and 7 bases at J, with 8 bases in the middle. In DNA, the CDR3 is TGTGCCAGCAGCTTAGAATCCAGACAGCCCCAGCATTTT. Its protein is CASSLESRQPQHF. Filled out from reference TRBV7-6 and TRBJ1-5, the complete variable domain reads GAGVSQSPRYKVTKRGQDVALRCDPISGHVSLYWYRQALGQGPEFLTYFNYEAQQDKSGLPNDRFSAERPEGSISTLTIQRTEQRDSAMYRCASSLESRQPQHFGDGTRLSIL.

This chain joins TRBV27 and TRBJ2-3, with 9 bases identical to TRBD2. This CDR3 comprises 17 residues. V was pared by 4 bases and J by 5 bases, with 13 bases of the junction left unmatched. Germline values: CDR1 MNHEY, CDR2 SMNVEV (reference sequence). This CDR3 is CASSWVGVAGVGDTQYF. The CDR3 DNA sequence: TGTGCCAGCAGTTGGGTGGGGGTAGCGGGGGTCGGAGATACGCAGTATTTT.

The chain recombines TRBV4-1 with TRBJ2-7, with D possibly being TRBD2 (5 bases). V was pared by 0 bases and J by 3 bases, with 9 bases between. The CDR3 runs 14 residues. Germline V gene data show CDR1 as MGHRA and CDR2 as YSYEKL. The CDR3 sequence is CASSQERALYEQYF. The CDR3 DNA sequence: TGCGCCAGCAGCCAAGAGCGGGCTCTCTACGAGCAGTACTTC.

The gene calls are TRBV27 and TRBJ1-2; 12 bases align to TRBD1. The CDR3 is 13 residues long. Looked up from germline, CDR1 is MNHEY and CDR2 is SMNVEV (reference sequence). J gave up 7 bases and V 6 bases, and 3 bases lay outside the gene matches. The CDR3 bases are TGTGCCAGCAGGGGACAGGGGGCTTTTGGCTACACCTTC. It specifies CASRGQGAFGYTF.

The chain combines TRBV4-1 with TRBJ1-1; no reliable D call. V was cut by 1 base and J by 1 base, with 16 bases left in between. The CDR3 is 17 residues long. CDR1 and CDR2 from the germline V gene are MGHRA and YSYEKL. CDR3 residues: CASSQGPQEPRNTEAFF. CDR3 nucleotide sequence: TGCGCCAGCAGCCAAGGGCCCCAGGAACCGAGGAACACTGAAGCTTTCTTT.

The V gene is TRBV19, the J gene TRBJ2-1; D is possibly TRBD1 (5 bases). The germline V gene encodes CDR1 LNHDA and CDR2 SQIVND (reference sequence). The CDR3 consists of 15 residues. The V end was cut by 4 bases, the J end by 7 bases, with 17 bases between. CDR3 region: CASSSPKRGYNEQFF. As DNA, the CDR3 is TGTGCCAGTAGTAGTCCAAAAAGGGGTTATAATGAGCAGTTCTTC.

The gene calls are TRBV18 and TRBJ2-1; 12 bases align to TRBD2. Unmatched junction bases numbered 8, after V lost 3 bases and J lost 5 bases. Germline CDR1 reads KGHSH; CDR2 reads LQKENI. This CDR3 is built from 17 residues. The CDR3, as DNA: TGTGCCAGCTCACCCCCGACTAGCGGGAGTCTCCACAATGAGCAGTTCTTC. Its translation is CASSPPTSGSLHNEQFF.

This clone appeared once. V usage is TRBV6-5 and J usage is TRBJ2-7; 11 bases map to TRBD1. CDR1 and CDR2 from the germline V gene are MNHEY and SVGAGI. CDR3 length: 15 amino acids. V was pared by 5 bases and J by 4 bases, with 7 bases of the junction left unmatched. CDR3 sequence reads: CASSSGQGAAYEQYF. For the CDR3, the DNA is TGTGCCAGCAGTAGCGGACAGGGGGCAGCTTACGAGCAGTACTTC.

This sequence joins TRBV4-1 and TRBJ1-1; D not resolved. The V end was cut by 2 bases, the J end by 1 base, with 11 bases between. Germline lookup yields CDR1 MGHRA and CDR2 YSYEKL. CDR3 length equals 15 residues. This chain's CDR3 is CASSQNLGENTEAFF. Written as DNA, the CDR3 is TGCGCCAGCAGCCAAAATCTGGGAGAGAACACTGAAGCTTTCTTT.

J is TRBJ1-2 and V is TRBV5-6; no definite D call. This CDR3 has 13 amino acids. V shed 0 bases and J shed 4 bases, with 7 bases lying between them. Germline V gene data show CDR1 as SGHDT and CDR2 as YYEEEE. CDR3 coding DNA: TGTGCCAGCAGCTTGGACAGCACCTATGGCTACACCTTC. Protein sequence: CASSLDSTYGYTF.

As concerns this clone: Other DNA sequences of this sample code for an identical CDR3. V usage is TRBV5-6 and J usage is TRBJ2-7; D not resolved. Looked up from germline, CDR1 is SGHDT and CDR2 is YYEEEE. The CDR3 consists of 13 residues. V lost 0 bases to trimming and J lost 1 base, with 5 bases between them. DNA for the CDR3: TGTGCCAGCAGCTTGGCTAGGTCCTACGAGCAGTACTTC. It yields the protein CASSLARSYEQYF. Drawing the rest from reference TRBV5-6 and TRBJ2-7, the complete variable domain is DAGVTQSPTHLIKTRGQQVTLRCSPKSGHDTVSWYQQALGQGPQFIFQYYEEEERQRGNFPDRFSGHQFPNYSSELNVNALLLGDSALYLCASSLARSYEQYFGPGTRLTVT.

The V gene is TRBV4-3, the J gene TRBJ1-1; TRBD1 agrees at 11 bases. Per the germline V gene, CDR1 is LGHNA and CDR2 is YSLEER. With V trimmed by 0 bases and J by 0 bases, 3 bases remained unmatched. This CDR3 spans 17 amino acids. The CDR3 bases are TGCGCCAGCAGCCAAGAGGGACAGGGGGTGATGAACACTGAAGCTTTCTTT. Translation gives CASSQEGQGVMNTEAFF.

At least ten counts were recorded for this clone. In nucleotides, the CDR3 is TGTGCCATCACCAAGGAGACACCGAGCTCTGGGGCCAACGTCCTGACTTTC. It yields the protein CAITKETPSSGANVLTF. V usage is TRBV10-3 and J usage is TRBJ2-6; D is ambiguous. With 7 bases removed from V and 0 bases from J, the gap between germline ends came to 16 bases. The CDR3 is 17 amino acids. Germline V CDR1 and CDR2: ENHRY, SYGVKD.

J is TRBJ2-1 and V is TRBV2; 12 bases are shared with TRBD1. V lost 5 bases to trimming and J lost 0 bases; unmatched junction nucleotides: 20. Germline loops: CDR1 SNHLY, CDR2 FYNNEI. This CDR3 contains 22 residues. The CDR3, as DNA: TGTGCCAGCAGTTCCCCGGGACAGGGGGCTTCCCTTGCGACCAGCTCCTACAATGAGCAGTTCTTC. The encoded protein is CASSSPGQGASLATSSYNEQFF.

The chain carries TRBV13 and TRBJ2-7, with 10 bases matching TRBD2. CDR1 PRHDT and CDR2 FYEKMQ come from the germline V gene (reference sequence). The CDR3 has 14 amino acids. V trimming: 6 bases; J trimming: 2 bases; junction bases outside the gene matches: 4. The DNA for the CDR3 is TGTGCCAGCAGACCCAGCGGGGGGGCCTACGAGCAGTACTTC. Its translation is CASRPSGGAYEQYF.

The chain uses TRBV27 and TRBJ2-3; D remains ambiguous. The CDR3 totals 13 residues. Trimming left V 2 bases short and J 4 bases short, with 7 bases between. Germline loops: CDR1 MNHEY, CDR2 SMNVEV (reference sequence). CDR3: CASSLIMPDTQYF. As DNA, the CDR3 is TGTGCCAGCAGTTTAATTATGCCAGATACGCAGTATTTT.

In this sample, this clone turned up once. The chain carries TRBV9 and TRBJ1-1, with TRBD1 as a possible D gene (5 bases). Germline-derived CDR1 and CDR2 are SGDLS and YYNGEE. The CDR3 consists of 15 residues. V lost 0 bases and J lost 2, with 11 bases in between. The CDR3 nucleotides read TGTGCCAGCAGCGTAGAGACGGGGGGAAACACTGAAGCTTTCTTT. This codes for CASSVETGGNTEAFF.